Listed below are T cell receptor beta chains from one sample, sequenced in a study of blood T cell repertoires in COVID-19. Here immunoSEQ multiplex PCR was the method, and the copy in TCRdb shows in-frame clones only, minus some. This sample has approximately 670,000 clones, with around 89% found just once. Sequencing was performed on peripheral blood. These receptors all come from a woman younger than 35 with acute or convalescent COVID-19. The CDR3 runs from the conserved cysteine through the conserved F or W. Each record gives: CDR3 protein, J gene, V gene.

CASSHASGNKNIQYF	TRBJ2-4	TRBV5-8
CATSGTGDQAFF	TRBJ1-1	TRBV15
CASSFVSTGTKNIQYF	TRBJ2-4	TRBV7-2
CASSQVRGAEAFF	TRBJ1-1	TRBV14
CATGRSSGGAGGQFF	TRBJ2-1	TRBV27
CASTKTRSEKLFF	TRBJ1-4	TRBV2
CACLGAVGGVEAFF	TRBJ1-1	TRBV30
CASSTWTGDNEQFF	TRBJ2-1	TRBV5-4
CATRRGTEAFF	TRBJ1-1	TRBV24-1
CASKPTGGFGNTIYF	TRBJ1-3	TRBV9
CASSSINFNSPLHF	TRBJ1-6	TRBV6-2/TRBV6-3